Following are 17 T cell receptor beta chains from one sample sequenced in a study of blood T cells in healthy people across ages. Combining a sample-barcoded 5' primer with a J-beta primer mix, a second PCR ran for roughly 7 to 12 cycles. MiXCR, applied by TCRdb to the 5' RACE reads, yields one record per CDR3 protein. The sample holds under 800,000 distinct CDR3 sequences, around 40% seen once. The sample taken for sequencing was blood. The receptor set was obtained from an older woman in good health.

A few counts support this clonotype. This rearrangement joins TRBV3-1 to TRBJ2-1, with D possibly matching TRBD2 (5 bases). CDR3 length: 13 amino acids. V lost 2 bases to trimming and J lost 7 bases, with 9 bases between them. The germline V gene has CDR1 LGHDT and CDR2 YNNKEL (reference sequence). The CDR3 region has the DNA TGTGCCAGCAGCCAATCGGGGTTAAATGAGCAGTTCTTC. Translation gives CASSQSGLNEQFF.

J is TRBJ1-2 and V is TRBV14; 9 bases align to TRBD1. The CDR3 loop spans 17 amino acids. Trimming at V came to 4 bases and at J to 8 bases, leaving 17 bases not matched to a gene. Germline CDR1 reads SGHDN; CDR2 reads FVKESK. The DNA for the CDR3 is TGTGCCAGCAGCCCCGGACTGTTTTTCGACAGGGGGGAAGGCTACACCTTC. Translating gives CASSPGLFFDRGEGYTF.

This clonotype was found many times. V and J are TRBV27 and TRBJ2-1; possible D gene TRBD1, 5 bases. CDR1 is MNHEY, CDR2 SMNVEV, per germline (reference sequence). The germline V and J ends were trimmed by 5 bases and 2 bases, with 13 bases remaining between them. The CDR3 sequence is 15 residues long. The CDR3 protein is CASSAGDRAYNEQFF. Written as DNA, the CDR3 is TGTGCCAGCAGTGCCGGAGACAGAGCCTACAATGAGCAGTTCTTC.

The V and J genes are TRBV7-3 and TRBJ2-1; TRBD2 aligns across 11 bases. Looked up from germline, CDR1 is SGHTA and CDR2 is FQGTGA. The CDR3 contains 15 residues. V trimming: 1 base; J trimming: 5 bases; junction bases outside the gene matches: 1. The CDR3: CASSLIAGGDNEQFF. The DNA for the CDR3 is TGTGCCAGCAGCTTAATAGCGGGGGGGGACAATGAGCAGTTCTTC.

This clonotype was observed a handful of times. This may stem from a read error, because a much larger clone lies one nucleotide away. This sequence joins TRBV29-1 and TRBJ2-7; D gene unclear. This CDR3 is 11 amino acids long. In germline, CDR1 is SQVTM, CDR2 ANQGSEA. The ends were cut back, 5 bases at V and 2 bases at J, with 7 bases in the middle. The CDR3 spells CSVSVAYEQYF. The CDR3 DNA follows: TGCAGCGTTAGCGTGGCCTACGAGCAGTACTTC.

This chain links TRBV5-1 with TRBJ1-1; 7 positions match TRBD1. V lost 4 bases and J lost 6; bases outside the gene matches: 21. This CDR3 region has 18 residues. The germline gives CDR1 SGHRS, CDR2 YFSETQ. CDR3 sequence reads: CASSPQTGVSLSVAEAFF. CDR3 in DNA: TGCGCCAGCAGCCCTCAAACAGGGGTGAGTCTTTCAGTGGCTGAAGCTTTCTTT.

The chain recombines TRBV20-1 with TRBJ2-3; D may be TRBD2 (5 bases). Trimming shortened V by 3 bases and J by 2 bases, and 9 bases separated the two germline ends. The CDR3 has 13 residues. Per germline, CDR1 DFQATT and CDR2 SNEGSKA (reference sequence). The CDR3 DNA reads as TGCAGTGCTAGGGAGAGGGCCACAGATACGCAGTATTTT. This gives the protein CSARERATDTQYF.

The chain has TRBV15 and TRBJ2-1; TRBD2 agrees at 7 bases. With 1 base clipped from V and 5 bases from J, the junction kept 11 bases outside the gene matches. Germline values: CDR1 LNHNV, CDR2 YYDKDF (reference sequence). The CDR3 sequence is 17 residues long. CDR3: CATSRAPLADDNNEQFF. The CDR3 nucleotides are TGTGCCACCAGCAGAGCCCCGCTAGCGGACGATAACAATGAGCAGTTCTTC. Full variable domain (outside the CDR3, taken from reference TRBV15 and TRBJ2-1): DAMVIQNPRYQVTQFGKPVTLSCSQTLNHNVMYWYQQKSSQAPKLLFHYYDKDFNNEADTPDNFQSRRPNTSFCFLDIRSPGLGDTAMYLCATSRAPLADDNNEQFFGPGTRLTVL.

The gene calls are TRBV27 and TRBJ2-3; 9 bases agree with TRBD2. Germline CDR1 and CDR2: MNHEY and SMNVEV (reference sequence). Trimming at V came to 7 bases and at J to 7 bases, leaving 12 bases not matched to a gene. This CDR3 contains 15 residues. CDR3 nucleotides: TGTGCCAGCAAGGCCGAAGCGGGAGGTCGGCATACGCAGTATTTT. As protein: CASKAEAGGRHTQYF.

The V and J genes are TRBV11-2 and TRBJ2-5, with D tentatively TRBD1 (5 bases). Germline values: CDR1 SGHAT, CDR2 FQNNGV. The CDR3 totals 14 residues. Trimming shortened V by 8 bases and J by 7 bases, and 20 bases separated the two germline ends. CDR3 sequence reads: CASADFQGMGTQYF. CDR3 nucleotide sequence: TGTGCCAGCGCCGATTTTCAGGGTATGGGGACCCAGTACTTC. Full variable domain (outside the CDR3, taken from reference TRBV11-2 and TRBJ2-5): EAGVAQSPRYKIIEKRQSVAFWCNPISGHATLYWYQQILGQGPKLLIQFQNNGVVDDSQLPKDRFSAERLKGVDSTLKIQPAKLEDSAVYLCASADFQGMGTQYFGPGTRLLVL.

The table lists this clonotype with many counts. DNA for the CDR3: TGTGCCAGCCGATCAGGGTCTGTGGGCTACAATGAGCAGTTCTTC. Translated, it gives CASRSGSVGYNEQFF. This chain links TRBV7-2 with TRBJ2-1, with D perhaps matching TRBD1 (5 bases). The CDR3 length is 15 residues. V dropped 8 bases and J dropped 3 bases, with 17 bases sitting between them. The germline gives CDR1 SGHTA, CDR2 FQGNSA.

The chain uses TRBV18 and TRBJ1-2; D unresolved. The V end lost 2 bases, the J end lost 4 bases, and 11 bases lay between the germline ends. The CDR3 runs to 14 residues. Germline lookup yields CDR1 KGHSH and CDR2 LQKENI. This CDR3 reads CASSPTAATYGYTF. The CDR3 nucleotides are TGTGCCAGCTCACCAACGGCAGCGACCTATGGCTACACCTTC.

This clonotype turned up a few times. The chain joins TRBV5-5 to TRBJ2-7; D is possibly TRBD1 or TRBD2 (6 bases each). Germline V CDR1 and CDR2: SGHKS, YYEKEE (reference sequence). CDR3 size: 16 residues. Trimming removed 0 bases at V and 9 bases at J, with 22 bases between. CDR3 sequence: CASSLEGGWFQTLQYF. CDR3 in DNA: TGTGCCAGCAGCTTGGAGGGGGGATGGTTTCAAACCTTGCAGTACTTC.

The CDR3 nucleotides are TGTGCCAGCAGTGACCGGGACAGGGGCACAGATACGCAGTATTTT. It yields the protein CASSDRDRGTDTQYF. This chain connects TRBV6-6 to TRBJ2-3; 9 bases align to TRBD1. Germline CDR1 reads MNHNY; CDR2 reads SVGAGI (reference sequence). This CDR3 contains 15 residues. The trim removed 5 bases at V and 1 base at J, leaving 4 bases unmatched.

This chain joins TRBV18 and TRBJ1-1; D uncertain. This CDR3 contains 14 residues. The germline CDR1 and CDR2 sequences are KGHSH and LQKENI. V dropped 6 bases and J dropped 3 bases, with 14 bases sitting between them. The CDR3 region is CASSAYPMDTEAFF. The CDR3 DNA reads TGTGCCAGCTCCGCATACCCCATGGACACTGAAGCTTTCTTT.

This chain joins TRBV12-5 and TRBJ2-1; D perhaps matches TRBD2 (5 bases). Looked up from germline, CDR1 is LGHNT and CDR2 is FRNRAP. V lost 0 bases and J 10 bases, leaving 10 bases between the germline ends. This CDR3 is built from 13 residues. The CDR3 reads CASGLVDGGEQFF. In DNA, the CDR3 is TGTGCTAGTGGTTTGGTAGATGGAGGAGAGCAGTTCTTC.

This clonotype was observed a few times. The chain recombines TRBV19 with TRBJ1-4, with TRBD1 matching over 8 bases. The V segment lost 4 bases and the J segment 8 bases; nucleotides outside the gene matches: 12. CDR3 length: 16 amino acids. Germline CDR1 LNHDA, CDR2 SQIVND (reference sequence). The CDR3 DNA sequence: TGTGCCAGTAGTACAAAAACTCCAGGGGGCCGCGAAAAACTGTTTTTT. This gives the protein CASSTKTPGGREKLFF.